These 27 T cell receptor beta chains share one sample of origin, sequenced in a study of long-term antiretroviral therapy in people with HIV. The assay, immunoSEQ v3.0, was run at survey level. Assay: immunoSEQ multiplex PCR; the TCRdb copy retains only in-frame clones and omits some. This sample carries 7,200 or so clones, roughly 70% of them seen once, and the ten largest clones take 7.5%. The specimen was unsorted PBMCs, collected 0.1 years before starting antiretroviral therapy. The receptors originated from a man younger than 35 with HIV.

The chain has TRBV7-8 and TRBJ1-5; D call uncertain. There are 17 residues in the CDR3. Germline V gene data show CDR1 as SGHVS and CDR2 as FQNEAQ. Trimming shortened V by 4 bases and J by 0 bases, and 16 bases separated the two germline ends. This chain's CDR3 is CASSSRSLGDSNQPQHF. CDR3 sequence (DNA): TGTGCCAGCAGCTCCAGAAGCCTTGGGGATAGCAATCAGCCCCAGCATTTT.

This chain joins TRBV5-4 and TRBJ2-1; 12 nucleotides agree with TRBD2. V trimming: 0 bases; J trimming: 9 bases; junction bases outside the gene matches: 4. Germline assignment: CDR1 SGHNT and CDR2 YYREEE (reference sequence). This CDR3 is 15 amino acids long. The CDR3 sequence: CASSLGTSGEAEQFF. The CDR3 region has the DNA TGTGCCAGCAGCTTGGGGACTAGCGGGGAAGCTGAGCAGTTCTTC.

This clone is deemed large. The CDR3 DNA sequence: TGTGCCAGCAGCCCCCAGGGGTCCCCTTATGGCTACACCTTC. This codes for CASSPQGSPYGYTF. The chain carries TRBV5-4 and TRBJ1-2; D may be TRBD1 (6 bases). Trimming pared 4 bases from V and 5 bases from J, leaving 15 bases between. In germline, CDR1 is SGHNT, CDR2 YYREEE (reference sequence). The CDR3 runs to 14 residues.

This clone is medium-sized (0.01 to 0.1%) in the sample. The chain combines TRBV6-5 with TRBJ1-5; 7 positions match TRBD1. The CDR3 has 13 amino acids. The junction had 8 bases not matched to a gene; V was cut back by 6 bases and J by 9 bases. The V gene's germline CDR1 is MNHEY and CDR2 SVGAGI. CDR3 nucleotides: TGTGCCAGCAGATACCAGGGGGGTGGGCCCCAGCATTTT. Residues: CASRYQGGGPQHF.

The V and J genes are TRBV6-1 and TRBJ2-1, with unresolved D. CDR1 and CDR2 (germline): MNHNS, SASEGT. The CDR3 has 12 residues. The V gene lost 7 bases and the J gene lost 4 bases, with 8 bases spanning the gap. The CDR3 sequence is CASNSRYNEQFF. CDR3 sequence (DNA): TGTGCCAGCAATAGCCGGTACAATGAGCAGTTCTTC.

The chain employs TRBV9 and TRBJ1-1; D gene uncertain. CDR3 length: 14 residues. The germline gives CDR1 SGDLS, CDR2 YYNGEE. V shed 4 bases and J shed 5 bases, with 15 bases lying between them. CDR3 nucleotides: TGTGCCAGCAGCACCCGACAAGGTTTGACTGAAGCTTTCTTT. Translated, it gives CASSTRQGLTEAFF. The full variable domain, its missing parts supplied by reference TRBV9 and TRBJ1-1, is DSGVTQTPKHLITATGQRVTLRCSPRSGDLSVYWYQQSLDQGLQFLIQYYNGEERAKGNILERFSAQQFPDLHSELNLSSLELGDSALYFCASSTRQGLTEAFFGQGTRLTVV.

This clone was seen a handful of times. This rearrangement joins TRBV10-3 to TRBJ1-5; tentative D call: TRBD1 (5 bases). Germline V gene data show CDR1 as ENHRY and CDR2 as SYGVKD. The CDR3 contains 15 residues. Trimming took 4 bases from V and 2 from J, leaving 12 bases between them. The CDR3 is CAISAQQEGNQPQHF. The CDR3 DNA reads TGTGCCATCAGTGCTCAACAGGAGGGCAATCAGCCCCAGCATTTT.

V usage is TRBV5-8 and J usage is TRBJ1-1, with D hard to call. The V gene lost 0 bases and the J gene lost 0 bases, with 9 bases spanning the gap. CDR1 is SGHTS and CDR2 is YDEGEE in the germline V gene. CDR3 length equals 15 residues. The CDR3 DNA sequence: TGTGCCAGCAGCTTGGTTGTGGTAGTGAACACTGAAGCTTTCTTT. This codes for CASSLVVVVNTEAFF.

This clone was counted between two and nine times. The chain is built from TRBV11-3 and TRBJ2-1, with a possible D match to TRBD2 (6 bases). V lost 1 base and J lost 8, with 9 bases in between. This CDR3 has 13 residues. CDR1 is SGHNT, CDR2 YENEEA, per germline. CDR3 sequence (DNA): TGTGCCAGCAGCTTAGCCTCTAGCGATGAGCAGTTCTTC. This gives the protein CASSLASSDEQFF.

CDR3 sequence reads: CASSSTGLMAGELFF. Here the CDR3 DNA reads TGTGCCAGCAGCTCCACAGGGTTAATGGCCGGGGAGCTGTTTTTT. The chain couples TRBV7-2 to TRBJ2-2; a possible D gene is TRBD1 (6 bases). CDR1 and CDR2 from the germline V gene are SGHTA and FQGNSA. V lost 4 bases and J 6 bases, leaving 15 bases between the germline ends. The CDR3 has 15 residues.

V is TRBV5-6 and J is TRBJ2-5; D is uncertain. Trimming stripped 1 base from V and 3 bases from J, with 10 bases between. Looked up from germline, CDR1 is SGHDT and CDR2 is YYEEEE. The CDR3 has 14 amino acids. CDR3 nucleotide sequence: TGTGCCAGCAGCTTGTCGGGCTGGAAAGAGACCCAGTACTTC. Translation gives CASSLSGWKETQYF. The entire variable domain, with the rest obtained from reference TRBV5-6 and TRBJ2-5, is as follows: DAGVTQSPTHLIKTRGQQVTLRCSPKSGHDTVSWYQQALGQGPQFIFQYYEEEERQRGNFPDRFSGHQFPNYSSELNVNALLLGDSALYLCASSLSGWKETQYFGPGTRLLVL.

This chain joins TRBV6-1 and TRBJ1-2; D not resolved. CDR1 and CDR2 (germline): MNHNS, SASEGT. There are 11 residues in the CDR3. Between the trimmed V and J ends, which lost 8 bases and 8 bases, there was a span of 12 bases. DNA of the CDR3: TGTGCCAGCTCTGGAGCGGGGGGCTACACCTTC. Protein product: CASSGAGGYTF.

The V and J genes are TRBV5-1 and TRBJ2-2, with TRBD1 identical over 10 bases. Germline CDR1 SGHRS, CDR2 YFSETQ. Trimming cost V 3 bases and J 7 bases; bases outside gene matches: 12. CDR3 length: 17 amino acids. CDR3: CASSSGPSGTGDGELFF. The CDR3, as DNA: TGCGCCAGCAGCTCGGGGCCCTCCGGGACAGGGGACGGGGAGCTGTTTTTT.

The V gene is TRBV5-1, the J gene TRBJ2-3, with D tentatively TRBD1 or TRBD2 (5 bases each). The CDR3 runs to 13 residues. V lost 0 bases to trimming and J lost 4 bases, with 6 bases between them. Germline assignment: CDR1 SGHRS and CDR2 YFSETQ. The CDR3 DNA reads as TGCGCCAGCAGCTTGGTGGGACCAGATACGCAGTATTTT. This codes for CASSLVGPDTQYF. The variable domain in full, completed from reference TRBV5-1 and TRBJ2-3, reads KAGVTQTPRYLIKTRGQQVTLSCSPISGHRSVSWYQQTPGQGLQFLFEYFSETQRNKGNFPGRFSGRQFSNSRSEMNVSTLELGDSALYLCASSLVGPDTQYFGPGTRLTVL.

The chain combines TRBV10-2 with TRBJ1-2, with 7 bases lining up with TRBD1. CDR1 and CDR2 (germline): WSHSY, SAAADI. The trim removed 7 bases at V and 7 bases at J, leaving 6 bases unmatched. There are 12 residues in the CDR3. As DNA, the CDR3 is TGCGCCAGCAATCAGGGGGTCGGTGGCTACACCTTC. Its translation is CASNQGVGGYTF.

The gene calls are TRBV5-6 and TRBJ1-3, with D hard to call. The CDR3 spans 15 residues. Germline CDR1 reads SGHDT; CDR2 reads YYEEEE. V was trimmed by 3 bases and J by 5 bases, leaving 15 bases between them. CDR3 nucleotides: TGTGCCAGCAGCTCCGGAGGATTTTCTAGAAACACCATATATTTT. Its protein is CASSSGGFSRNTIYF. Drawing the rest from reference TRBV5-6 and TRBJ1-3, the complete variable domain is DAGVTQSPTHLIKTRGQQVTLRCSPKSGHDTVSWYQQALGQGPQFIFQYYEEEERQRGNFPDRFSGHQFPNYSSELNVNALLLGDSALYLCASSSGGFSRNTIYFGEGSWLTVV.

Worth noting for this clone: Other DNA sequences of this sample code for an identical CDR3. The CDR3 coding sequence is TGTGCCAGCAGCGTAGCCCGGGACAGGGGGAACACCGGGGAGCTGTTTTTT. Protein product: CASSVARDRGNTGELFF. This chain connects TRBV9 to TRBJ2-2; 10 bases agree with TRBD1. The CDR3 has 17 amino acids. The V segment lost 0 bases and the J segment 1 base; nucleotides outside the gene matches: 3. Germline V CDR1 and CDR2: SGDLS, YYNGEE.

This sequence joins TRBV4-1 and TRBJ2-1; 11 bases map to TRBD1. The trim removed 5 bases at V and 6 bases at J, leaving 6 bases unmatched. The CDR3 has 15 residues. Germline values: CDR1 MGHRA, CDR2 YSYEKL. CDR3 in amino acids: CASSSGQGAGNEQFF. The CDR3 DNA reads TGCGCCAGCAGCTCAGGACAGGGGGCAGGCAATGAGCAGTTCTTC.

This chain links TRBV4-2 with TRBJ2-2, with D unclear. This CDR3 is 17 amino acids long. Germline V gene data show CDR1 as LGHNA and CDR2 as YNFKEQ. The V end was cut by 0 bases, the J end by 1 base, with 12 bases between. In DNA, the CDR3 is TGTGCCAGCAGCCAAGATAGTGAGACGGTGAACACCGGGGAGCTGTTTTTT. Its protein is CASSQDSETVNTGELFF.

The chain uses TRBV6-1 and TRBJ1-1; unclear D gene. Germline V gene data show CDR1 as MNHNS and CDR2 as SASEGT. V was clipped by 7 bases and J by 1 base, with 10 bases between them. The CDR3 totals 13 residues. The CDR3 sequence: CASIRTGNTEAFF. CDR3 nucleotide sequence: TGTGCCAGCATTCGGACGGGGAACACTGAAGCTTTCTTT.

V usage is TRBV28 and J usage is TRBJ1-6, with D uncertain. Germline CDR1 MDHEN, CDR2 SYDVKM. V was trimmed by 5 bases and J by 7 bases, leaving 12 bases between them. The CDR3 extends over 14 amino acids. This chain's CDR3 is CASSLPLRNSPLHF. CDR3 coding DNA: TGTGCCAGCAGTCTCCCCCTCCGGAATTCACCCCTCCACTTT.

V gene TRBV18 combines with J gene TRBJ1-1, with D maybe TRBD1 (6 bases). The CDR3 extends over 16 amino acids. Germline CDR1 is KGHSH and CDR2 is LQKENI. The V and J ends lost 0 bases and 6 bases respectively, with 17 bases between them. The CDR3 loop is CASSPPTGQRVAEAFF. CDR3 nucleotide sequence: TGTGCCAGCTCACCACCGACAGGCCAAAGGGTGGCTGAAGCTTTCTTT.

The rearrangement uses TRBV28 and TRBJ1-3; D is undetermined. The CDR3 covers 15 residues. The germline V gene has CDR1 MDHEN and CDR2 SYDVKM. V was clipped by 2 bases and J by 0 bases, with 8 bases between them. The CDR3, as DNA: TGTGCCAGCAGTTTACCGGCTAACTCTGGAAACACCATATATTTT. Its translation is CASSLPANSGNTIYF. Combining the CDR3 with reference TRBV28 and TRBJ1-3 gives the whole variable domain DVKVTQSSRYLVKRTGEKVFLECVQDMDHENMFWYRQDPGLGLRLIYFSYDVKMKEKGDIPEGYSVSREKKERFSLILESASTNQTSMYLCASSLPANSGNTIYFGEGSWLTVV.

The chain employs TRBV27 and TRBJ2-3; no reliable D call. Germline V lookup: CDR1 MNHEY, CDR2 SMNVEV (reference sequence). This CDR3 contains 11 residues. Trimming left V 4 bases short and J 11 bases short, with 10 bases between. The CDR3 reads CASSSLLVQYF. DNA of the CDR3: TGTGCCAGCAGTTCACTCCTAGTGCAGTATTTT.

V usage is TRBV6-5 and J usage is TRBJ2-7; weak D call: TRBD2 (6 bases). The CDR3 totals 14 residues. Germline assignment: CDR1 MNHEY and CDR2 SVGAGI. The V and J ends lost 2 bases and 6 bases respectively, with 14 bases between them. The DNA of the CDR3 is TGTGCCAGCAGTTACGCGGCGGGGCCGGCCGAGCAGTACTTC. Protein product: CASSYAAGPAEQYF.

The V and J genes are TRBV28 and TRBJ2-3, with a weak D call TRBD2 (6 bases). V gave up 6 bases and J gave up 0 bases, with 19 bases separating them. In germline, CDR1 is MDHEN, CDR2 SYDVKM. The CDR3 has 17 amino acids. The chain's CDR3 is CASSQFRERASTDTQYF. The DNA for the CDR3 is TGTGCCAGCAGCCAATTCAGGGAGCGGGCTAGCACAGATACGCAGTATTTT.

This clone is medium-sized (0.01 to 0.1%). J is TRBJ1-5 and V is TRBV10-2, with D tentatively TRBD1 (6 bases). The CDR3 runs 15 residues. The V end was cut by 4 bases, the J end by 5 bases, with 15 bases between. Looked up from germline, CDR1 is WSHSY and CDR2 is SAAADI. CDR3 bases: TGCGCCAGCAGTGCCCTAGGGGGATCTTATCAGCCCCAGCATTTT. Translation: CASSALGGSYQPQHF.